This TCR beta chain was captured in a study of T cell changes during pregnancy in multiple sclerosis. Profiled with immunoSEQ multiplex PCR; TCRdb holds only in-frame clones, not every one. This table holds around 100,000 clones, 92% found once. CDR3 size: 15 residues. Per the germline V gene, CDR1 is MDHEN and CDR2 is SYDVKM. Trimming removed 2 bases from V and 4 bases from J, with 11 bases in between. The TCR comes from a female donor with multiple sclerosis, enrolled in a pregnancy study. The chain employs TRBV28 and TRBJ2-2; D perhaps matches TRBD1 (5 bases). Source: peripheral blood, taken after pregnancy. CDR3: CASSLGALGTGELFF. Here the CDR3 DNA reads TGTGCCAGCAGTTTAGGGGCGTTGGGCACCGGGGAGCTGTTTTTT.